This T cell receptor (beta chain) was recorded in a study of T cell responses to AZD1222 COVID-19 vaccine. Study context: Pooling was applied to second doses at about 4 or about 12 weeks.

Using immunoSEQ multiplex PCR, the repertoire was profiled, and TCRdb retains in-frame clones only, with some absent. Of approximately 70,000 clones listed, 86% were seen once; the top ten hold under 3%. Notes on the study in general: Donors were chiefly white British, with a greater number of females, and clonal diversity was perhaps underestimated. Spike regions recognized by vaccine-associated CD4 TCRs spanned the protein, led by 160-218 and 743-854.

As for this clone: Its antigen is as yet unknown.

CDR1 SGHNT and CDR2 YENEEA come from the germline V gene. The CDR3 covers 17 residues. V dropped 5 bases and J dropped 0 bases, with 16 bases sitting between them. This sequence originates from an adult in good health. V and J are TRBV11-3 and TRBJ2-2, with D perhaps being TRBD1 or TRBD2 (6 bases each). Material: peripheral blood, obtained on day 0 of AZD1222 vaccination. CDR3 in DNA: TGTGCCAGCAGCCCCTATGGGGGGCTAACGAACACCGGGGAGCTGTTTTTT. Encoded protein: CASSPYGGLTNTGELFF.